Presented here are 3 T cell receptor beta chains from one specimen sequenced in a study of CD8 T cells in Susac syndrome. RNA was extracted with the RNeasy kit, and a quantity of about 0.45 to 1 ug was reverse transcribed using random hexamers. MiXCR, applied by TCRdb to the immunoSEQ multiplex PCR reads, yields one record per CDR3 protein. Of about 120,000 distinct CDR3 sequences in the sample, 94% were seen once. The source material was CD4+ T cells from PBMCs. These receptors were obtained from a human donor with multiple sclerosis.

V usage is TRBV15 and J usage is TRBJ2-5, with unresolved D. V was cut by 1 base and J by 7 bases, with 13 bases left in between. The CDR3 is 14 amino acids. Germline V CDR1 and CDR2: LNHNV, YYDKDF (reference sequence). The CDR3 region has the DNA TGTGCCACCAGCAGAGTTGCGGAGCTAGGGACCCAGTACTTC. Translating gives CATSRVAELGTQYF.

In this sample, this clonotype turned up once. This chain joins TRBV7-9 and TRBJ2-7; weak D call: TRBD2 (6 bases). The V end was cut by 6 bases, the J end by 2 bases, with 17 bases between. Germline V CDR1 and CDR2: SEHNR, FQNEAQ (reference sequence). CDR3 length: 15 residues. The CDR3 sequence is CASSPAGGVPYEQYF. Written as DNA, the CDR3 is TGTGCCAGCAGTCCGGCCGGGGGAGTACCCTACGAGCAGTACTTC.

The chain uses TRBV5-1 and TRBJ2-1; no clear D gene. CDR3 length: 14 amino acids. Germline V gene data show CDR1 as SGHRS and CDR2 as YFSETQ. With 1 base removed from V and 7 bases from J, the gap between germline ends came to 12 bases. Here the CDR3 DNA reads TGCGCCAGCAGCTTGATCTCAGATTTGAATGAGCAGTTCTTC. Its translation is CASSLISDLNEQFF.